The entry below gives a single T cell receptor beta chain sequence along with its context. The antigen is not known. The sample is drawn from a study of response to subunit inactivated influenza vaccine. Regarding the study as a whole: Each seasonal flu vaccination may recruit only limited new T cells, authors suggested.

V dropped 8 bases and J dropped 0 bases, with 8 bases sitting between them. Per germline, CDR1 SGHTA and CDR2 FQGNSA. This CDR3 spans 13 amino acids. TCRdb re-derived calls from the RT-PCR reads in MiXCR, one entry per CDR3 protein. The sample lists 600,000 to 700,000 distinct CDR3 sequences; less than 15% were seen once. Specimen: PBMCs from blood, collected 14 days before vaccination. V usage is TRBV7-2 and J usage is TRBJ1-5; no definite D call. The receptor's source is a middle-aged man who received an inactivated influenza vaccine. CDR3 region: CASGVYSNQPQHF. CDR3 DNA: TGTGCCAGCGGGGTGTATAGCAATCAGCCCCAGCATTTT.